Listed here is a single TCR beta chain. This likely came from a read error, as a far larger clone is one base away. Investigators spread the genomic DNA of each subset evenly over several immunoSEQ plates. This table comes from immunoSEQ multiplex PCR, and its TCRdb copy is limited to in-frame clones, with some not included. In the table there are about 500,000 clones, roughly four fifths of which are singletons. The CDR3 runs to 13 residues. CDR1 is SGHRS, CDR2 YFSETQ, per germline. V dropped 1 base and J dropped 7 bases, with 11 bases sitting between them. These data are taken from a study of shared clonotypes between healthy human individuals. There were no recent acute infections or vaccinations among the donors, who were healthy HIV-negative adults. Among the donors, all were Caucasian adults who lived in Nashville, Tennessee.

V usage is TRBV5-1 and J usage is TRBJ1-1; D perhaps matches TRBD1 (5 bases). The sample comprised PBMCs. This clonotype was obtained from a woman in her forties in good health. Some clones in this sample may be carry-over from other donors' samples. Here the CDR3 reads CASSLRRGLEAFF. Written as DNA, the CDR3 is TGCGCCAGCAGCTTGCGTAGGGGCCTTGAAGCTTTCTTT. The full variable domain, its missing parts supplied by reference TRBV5-1 and TRBJ1-1, is KAGVTQTPRYLIKTRGQQVTLSCSPISGHRSVSWYQQTPGQGLQFLFEYFSETQRNKGNFPGRFSGRQFSNSRSEMNVSTLELGDSALYLCASSLRRGLEAFFGQGTRLTVV.